This T cell receptor beta chain was sequenced for a study of blood T cell repertoires in COVID-19. Study in general: Acute-phase and convalescent COVID-19 samples originated in the United States, Italy and Spain. T cells, B-cell-depleted T cells, or PBMCs provided the cDNA or gDNA that served as material.

Enrolled through a virtual design, the participants were between roughly 18 and 90 years of age and came from roughly 22 US areas. Trimming shortened V by 2 bases and J by 9 bases, and 12 bases separated the two germline ends. This CDR3 comprises 13 residues. In germline, CDR1 is SGHRS, CDR2 YFSETQ. Using immunoSEQ multiplex PCR, the repertoire was profiled, and TCRdb retains in-frame clones only, with some absent. The sample carries 200,000 to 250,000 clones, around 89% recorded once. Sequenced: PBMCs or T cells enriched from blood (not recorded which). The chain employs TRBV5-1 and TRBJ2-1; maybe TRBD2 (5 bases). The TCR originated in a man in his thirties or forties who had been exposed to COVID-19. The chain's CDR3 is CASSFSGAGEQFF. The CDR3 DNA sequence: TGCGCCAGCAGCTTTTCGGGTGCGGGTGAGCAGTTCTTC. Using reference TRBV5-1 and TRBJ2-1 for the parts outside the CDR3, the full variable domain is KAGVTQTPRYLIKTRGQQVTLSCSPISGHRSVSWYQQTPGQGLQFLFEYFSETQRNKGNFPGRFSGRQFSNSRSEMNVSTLELGDSALYLCASSFSGAGEQFFGPGTRLTVL.